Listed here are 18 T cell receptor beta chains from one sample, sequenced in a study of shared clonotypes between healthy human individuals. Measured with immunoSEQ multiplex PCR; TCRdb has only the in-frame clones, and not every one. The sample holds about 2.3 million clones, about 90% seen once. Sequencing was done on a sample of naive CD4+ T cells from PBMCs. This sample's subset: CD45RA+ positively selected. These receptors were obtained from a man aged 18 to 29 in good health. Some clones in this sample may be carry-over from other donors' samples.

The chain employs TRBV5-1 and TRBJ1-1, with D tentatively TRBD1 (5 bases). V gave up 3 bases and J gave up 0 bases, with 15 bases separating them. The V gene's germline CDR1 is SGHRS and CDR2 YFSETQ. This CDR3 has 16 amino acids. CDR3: CASSSIPGRMNTEAFF. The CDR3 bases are TGCGCCAGCAGCTCGATCCCGGGACGGATGAACACTGAAGCTTTCTTT.

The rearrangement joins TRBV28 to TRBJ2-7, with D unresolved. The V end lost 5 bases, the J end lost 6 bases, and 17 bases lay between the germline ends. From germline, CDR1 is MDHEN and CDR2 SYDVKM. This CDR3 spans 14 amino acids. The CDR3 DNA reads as TGTGCCAGCAGTACCCCCTGGGGTTCGGGCGAGCAGTACTTC. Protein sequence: CASSTPWGSGEQYF.

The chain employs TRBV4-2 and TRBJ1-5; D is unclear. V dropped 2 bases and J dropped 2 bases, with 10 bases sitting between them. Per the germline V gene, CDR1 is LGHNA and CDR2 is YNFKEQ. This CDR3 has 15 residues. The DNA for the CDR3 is TGTGCCAGCAGCCAACACCAAAATGGCAATCAGCCCCAGCATTTT. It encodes CASSQHQNGNQPQHF.

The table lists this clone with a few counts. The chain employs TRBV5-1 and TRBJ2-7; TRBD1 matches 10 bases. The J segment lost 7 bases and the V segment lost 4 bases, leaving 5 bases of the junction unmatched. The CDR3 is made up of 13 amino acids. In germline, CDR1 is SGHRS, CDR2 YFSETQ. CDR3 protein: CASSRGQGKEQYF. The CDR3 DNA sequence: TGCGCCAGCAGCCGGGGACAGGGGAAGGAGCAGTACTTC.

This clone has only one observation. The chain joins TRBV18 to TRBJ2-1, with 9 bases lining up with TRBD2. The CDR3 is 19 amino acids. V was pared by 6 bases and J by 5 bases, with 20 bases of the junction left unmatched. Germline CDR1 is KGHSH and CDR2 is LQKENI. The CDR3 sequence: CASSPTGTSNSRIHNEQFF. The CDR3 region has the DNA TGTGCCAGCTCCCCAACCGGGACTAGCAATTCCCGCATACACAATGAGCAGTTCTTC.

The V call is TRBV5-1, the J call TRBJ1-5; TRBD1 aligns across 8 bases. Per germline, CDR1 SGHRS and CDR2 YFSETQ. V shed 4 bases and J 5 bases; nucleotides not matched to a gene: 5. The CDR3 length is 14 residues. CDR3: CASSVDRADQPQHF. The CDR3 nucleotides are TGCGCCAGCAGCGTGGACAGGGCTGATCAGCCCCAGCATTTT.

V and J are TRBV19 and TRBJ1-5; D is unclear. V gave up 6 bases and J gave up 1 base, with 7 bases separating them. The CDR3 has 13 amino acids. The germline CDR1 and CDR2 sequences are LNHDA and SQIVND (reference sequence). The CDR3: CASSTQSNQPQHF. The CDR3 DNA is TGTGCCAGTAGCACCCAGAGCAATCAGCCCCAGCATTTT.

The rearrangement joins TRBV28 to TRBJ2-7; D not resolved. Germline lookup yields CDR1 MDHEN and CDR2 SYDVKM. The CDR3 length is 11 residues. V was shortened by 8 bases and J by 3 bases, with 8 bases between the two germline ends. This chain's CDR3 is CASGTGYEQYF. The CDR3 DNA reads TGTGCCAGCGGTACCGGCTACGAGCAGTACTTC.

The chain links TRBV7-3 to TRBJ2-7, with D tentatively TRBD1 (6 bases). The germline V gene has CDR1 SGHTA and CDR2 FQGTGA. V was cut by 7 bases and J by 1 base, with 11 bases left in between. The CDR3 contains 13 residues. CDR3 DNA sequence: TGTGCCAGCACCCCAGGGGCATCCTACGAGCAGTACTTC. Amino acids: CASTPGASYEQYF.

In DNA form, the CDR3 reads TGTGCCAGCAGTCGAGTTGGGGGCGCATCCACTGAAGCTTTCTTT. It encodes CASSRVGGASTEAFF. This chain uses TRBV7-2 with TRBJ1-1, with D possibly being TRBD1 (6 bases). There are 15 residues in the CDR3. The V gene lost 6 bases and the J gene lost 4 bases, with 18 bases spanning the gap. Germline-derived CDR1 and CDR2 are SGHTA and FQGNSA.

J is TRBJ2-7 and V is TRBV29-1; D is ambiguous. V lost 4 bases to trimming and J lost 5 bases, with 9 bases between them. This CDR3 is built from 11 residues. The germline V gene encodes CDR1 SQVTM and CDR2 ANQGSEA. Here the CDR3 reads CSVGSWDEQYF. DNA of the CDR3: TGCAGCGTTGGGTCCTGGGACGAGCAGTACTTC.

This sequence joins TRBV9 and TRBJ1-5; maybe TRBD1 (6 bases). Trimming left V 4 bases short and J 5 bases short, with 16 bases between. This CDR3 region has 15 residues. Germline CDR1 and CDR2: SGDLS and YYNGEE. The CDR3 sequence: CASSRTVGAYQPQHF. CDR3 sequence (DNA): TGTGCCAGCAGCCGTACTGTGGGGGCTTATCAGCCCCAGCATTTT.

The CDR3 is CASSRQTGTYNEQFF. CDR3 DNA: TGTGCCAGCTCACGACAAACAGGGACCTACAATGAGCAGTTCTTC. This chain uses TRBV18 with TRBJ2-1; D may be TRBD1 (6 bases). Germline CDR1 reads KGHSH; CDR2 reads LQKENI. The CDR3 runs 15 residues. V lost 4 bases, J lost 2 bases, and 12 bases lay in between.

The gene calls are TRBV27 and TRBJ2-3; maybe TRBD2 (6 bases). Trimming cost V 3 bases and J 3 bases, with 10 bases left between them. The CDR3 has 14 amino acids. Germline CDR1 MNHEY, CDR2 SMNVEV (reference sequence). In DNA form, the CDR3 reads TGTGCCAGCAGTTTGCCTGGGAGGACAGATACGCAGTATTTT. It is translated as CASSLPGRTDTQYF.

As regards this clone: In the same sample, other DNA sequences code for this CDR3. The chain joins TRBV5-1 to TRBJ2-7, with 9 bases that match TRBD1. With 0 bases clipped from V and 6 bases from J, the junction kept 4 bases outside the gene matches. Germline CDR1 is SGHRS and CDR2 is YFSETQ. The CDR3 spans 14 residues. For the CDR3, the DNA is TGCGCCAGCAGCTTGGGGGGACAGGGTAGCGAGCAGTACTTC. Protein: CASSLGGQGSEQYF.

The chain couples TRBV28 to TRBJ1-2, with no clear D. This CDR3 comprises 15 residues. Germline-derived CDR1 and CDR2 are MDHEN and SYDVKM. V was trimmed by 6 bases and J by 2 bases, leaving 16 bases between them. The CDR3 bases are TGTGCCAGCAGCACACCGGGAAGTTCCAACTATGGCTACACCTTC. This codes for CASSTPGSSNYGYTF.

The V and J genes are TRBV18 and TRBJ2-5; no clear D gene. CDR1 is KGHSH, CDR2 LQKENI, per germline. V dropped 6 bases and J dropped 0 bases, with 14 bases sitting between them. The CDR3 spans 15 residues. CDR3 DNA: TGTGCCAGCTCGCGCAATGCAGCGTACCAAGAGACCCAGTACTTC. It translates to CASSRNAAYQETQYF.

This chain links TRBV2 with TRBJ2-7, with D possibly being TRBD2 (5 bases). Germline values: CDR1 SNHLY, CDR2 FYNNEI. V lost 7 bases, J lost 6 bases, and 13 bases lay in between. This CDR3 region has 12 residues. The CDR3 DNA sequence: TGTGCCAGCAACCTCTTTGGAGGCGAGCAGTACTTC. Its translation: CASNLFGGEQYF.